The 3 T cell receptor beta chains given below trace back to one sample, sequenced in a study of vaccination and CD4 T cells after COVID-19. Their specific antigens are unknown. Treatment: roughly ten-day PBMC culture with coronavirus spike peptide pools or control peptides (ViraFEST assay). CD4+ T cells that had been cultured provided DNA sequenced with the Oncomine TCR Beta short-read assay. Each CDR3 protein is one row after TCRdb ran MiXCR on the PCR reads. This sample has approximately 17,000 distinct CDR3 sequences, with 50% found just once. The specimen sequenced was CD4+ T cells from blood, cultured in vitro. The receptors originated from a human donor who had recovered from COVID-19.

The rearrangement uses TRBV19 and TRBJ2-5, with D possibly matching TRBD1 (5 bases). V dropped 2 bases and J dropped 5 bases, with 9 bases sitting between them. This CDR3 is built from 13 residues. Germline lookup yields CDR1 LNHDA and CDR2 SQIVND (reference sequence). DNA for the CDR3: TGTGCCAGTAGTATAACACAGGCGGAGACCCAGTACTTC. Encoded protein: CASSITQAETQYF.

This clonotype appeared a few times. The V and J genes are TRBV19 and TRBJ1-2; possibly TRBD1 for D (5 bases). Deletions cut 5 bases from V and 5 bases from J, with 18 bases between. Germline CDR1 LNHDA, CDR2 SQIVND (reference sequence). The CDR3 totals 15 residues. The CDR3 here is CASSVLGGGEYGYTF. The CDR3 nucleotides read TGTGCCAGTAGTGTGCTCGGGGGAGGAGAGTATGGCTACACCTTC.

This clonotype is labeled medium-sized. V gene TRBV5-4 combines with J gene TRBJ2-1, with TRBD2 identical over 12 bases. The trim removed 0 bases at V and 4 bases at J, leaving 5 bases unmatched. The CDR3 is 17 amino acids. Germline CDR1 SGHNT, CDR2 YYREEE (reference sequence). The CDR3 loop is CASSLALAGGYYNEQFF. CDR3 coding DNA: TGTGCCAGCAGCTTGGCACTAGCGGGAGGCTATTACAATGAGCAGTTCTTC. Full variable domain (remainder filled in from reference TRBV5-4 and TRBJ2-1): ETGVTQSPTHLIKTRGQQVTLRCSSQSGHNTVSWYQQALGQGPQFIFQYYREEENGRGNFPPRFSGLQFPNYSSELNVNALELDDSALYLCASSLALAGGYYNEQFFGPGTRLTVL.